The clone carrying this T cell receptor (beta chain) was observed many times. V shed 4 bases and J 6 bases; nucleotides not matched to a gene: 10. This CDR3 region has 14 residues. Germline V lookup: CDR1 DFQATT, CDR2 SNEGSKA (reference sequence). This entry is derived from a study of T cells in Graves' hyperthyroidism and ophthalmopathy. Amplified regions were TCR beta CDR3 sequences from RNA transcripts. During a first-round RT-PCR of the TCR CDR3, the HTBI primer set was used. TCRdb ran MiXCR on the multiplex PCR reads and lists one entry per CDR3 protein. The sample yields 300,000 to 400,000 distinct CDR3 sequences, about 14% seen once.

The material sequenced was blood. This clonotype was sampled from a woman under 40 with Graves' hyperthyroidism. V gene TRBV20-1 combines with J gene TRBJ2-5; TRBD1 agrees at 8 bases. The CDR3 DNA reads as TGCAGTGCTATTTCCCGACAGGGGAGGAAGACCCAGTACTTC. The encoded protein is CSAISRQGRKTQYF.